Each of the 26 T cell receptor beta chains below was sequenced from the same sample in a study of blood T cell repertoires in COVID-19. The repertoire was sequenced with immunoSEQ multiplex PCR; TCRdb's copy has only in-frame clones and lacks some. The data hold over 250,000 clones, with around nine tenths observed a single time. The sample was PBMCs or T cells enriched from blood (not recorded which). The receptors originated from a woman in her late teens or twenties who had recovered from COVID-19.

CDR3 sequence (DNA): TGTGCCAGCAGCGAGGGGGCGCGAACTAGCACAGATACGCAGTATTTT. It encodes CASSEGARTSTDTQYF. The chain carries TRBV16 and TRBJ2-3, with 7 bases identical to TRBD1. Germline CDR1 is KGHSY and CDR2 is FQNENV. This CDR3 contains 16 residues. V lost 5 bases to trimming and J lost 0 bases; unmatched junction nucleotides: 8.

The V call is TRBV7-9, the J call TRBJ1-3, with a weak D call TRBD1 (5 bases). The germline V gene has CDR1 SEHNR and CDR2 FQNEAQ (reference sequence). CDR3 size: 14 residues. With 2 bases removed from V and 2 bases from J, the gap between germline ends came to 7 bases. Here the CDR3 DNA reads TGTGCCAGCAGCTTACAGGGAACTGGAAACACCATATATTTT. Residues: CASSLQGTGNTIYF.

This sequence joins TRBV12-3 or TRBV12-4 and TRBJ1-3; D perhaps matches TRBD1 (6 bases). The CDR3 runs 12 residues. V was cut by 7 bases and J by 10 bases, with 14 bases left in between. As DNA, the CDR3 is TGTGCCAGCAAGGCTACAGGGATTACCATATATTTT. Its protein product is CASKATGITIYF.

The chain recombines TRBV11-2 with TRBJ2-7; the match to TRBD1 covers 8 bases. Germline V gives CDR1 SGHAT, CDR2 FQNNGV. V shed 2 bases, J shed 2 bases, and the junction held 5 bases outside the gene matches. CDR3 length: 15 amino acids. DNA of the CDR3: TGTGCCAGCAGCTTACTGACAGGGGTTACCTACGAGCAGTACTTC. This translates into CASSLLTGVTYEQYF. Drawing the rest from reference TRBV11-2 and TRBJ2-7, the complete variable domain is EAGVAQSPRYKIIEKRQSVAFWCNPISGHATLYWYQQILGQGPKLLIQFQNNGVVDDSQLPKDRFSAERLKGVDSTLKIQPAKLEDSAVYLCASSLLTGVTYEQYFGPGTRLTVT.

The chain is built from TRBV7-6 and TRBJ2-1; D gene ambiguous. The CDR3 is made up of 13 amino acids. Trimming stripped 1 base from V and 5 bases from J, with 6 bases between. The germline V gene encodes CDR1 SGHVS and CDR2 FNYEAQ. CDR3 sequence reads: CASSLVSNNEQFF. The CDR3 DNA reads TGTGCCAGCAGCTTAGTGTCCAACAATGAGCAGTTCTTC. Filled out from reference TRBV7-6 and TRBJ2-1, the complete variable domain reads GAGVSQSPRYKVTKRGQDVALRCDPISGHVSLYWYRQALGQGPEFLTYFNYEAQQDKSGLPNDRFSAERPEGSISTLTIQRTEQRDSAMYRCASSLVSNNEQFFGPGTRLTVL.

The chain has TRBV3-1 (or the pseudogene TRBV3-2) and TRBJ2-3; 12 bases are a match to TRBD2. CDR3 size: 19 residues. Germline CDR1 LGHDT, CDR2 YNNKEL (reference sequence). Trimming cost V 1 base and J 1 base; bases outside gene matches: 9. The CDR3 loop is CASSQVSLAGGFGTDTQYF. DNA for the CDR3: TGTGCCAGCAGCCAAGTTTCTCTAGCGGGAGGGTTCGGCACAGATACGCAGTATTTT.

Here the CDR3 DNA reads TGTGCCAGCAGCCACCCGGGACAGAGAGGAAACACCATATATTTT. Protein sequence: CASSHPGQRGNTIYF. V usage is TRBV7-6 and J usage is TRBJ1-3; TRBD1 aligns across 7 bases. CDR3 length: 15 residues. Trimming took 5 bases from V and 4 from J; bases not matched to a gene: 8. CDR1 and CDR2 (germline): SGHVS, FNYEAQ.

This chain links TRBV5-1 with TRBJ2-3, with 7 bases matching TRBD1. The V gene end was trimmed by 4 bases and the J gene end by 5 bases; junction bases not matched to a gene: 10. CDR3 length equals 15 residues. Germline loops: CDR1 SGHRS, CDR2 YFSETQ. CDR3 loop: CASSPQGSEGDTQYF. As DNA, the CDR3 is TGCGCCAGCAGCCCACAGGGGAGCGAAGGAGATACGCAGTATTTT.

V and J are TRBV15 and TRBJ1-2, with 7 nucleotides matching TRBD1. The CDR3 is made up of 14 amino acids. V lost 0 bases, J lost 5 bases, and 3 bases stayed unmatched. Germline CDR1 is LNHNV and CDR2 is YYDKDF (reference sequence). CDR3 nucleotides: TGTGCCACCAGCAGAGAGGACAGGCGGTATGGCTACACCTTC. Translating gives CATSREDRRYGYTF.

The chain employs TRBV3-1 (or the pseudogene TRBV3-2) and TRBJ1-3; D is possibly TRBD1 (6 bases). CDR1 and CDR2 from the germline V gene are LGHDT and YNNKEL (reference sequence). Deletions cut 5 bases from V and 0 bases from J, with 8 bases between. The CDR3 contains 14 residues. This CDR3 is CASSAQGSGNTIYF. CDR3 bases: TGTGCCAGCAGCGCACAGGGCTCTGGAAACACCATATATTTT.

V and J are TRBV11-3 and TRBJ1-2; 12 nucleotides agree with TRBD1. V was pared by 9 bases and J by 8 bases, with 13 bases of the junction left unmatched. Germline CDR1 SGHNT, CDR2 YENEEA. This CDR3 region has 15 residues. CDR3 DNA: TGTGCCAGTTCCGGGACAGGGGGCGCAGGTGGCGGCTACACCTTC. Protein sequence: CASSGTGGAGGGYTF.

The CDR3 nucleotides are TGTGCCAGTAGTATACAGGGTGGATCCTACAATGAGCAGTTCTTC. Translation gives CASSIQGGSYNEQFF. The chain couples TRBV19 to TRBJ2-1; D possibly corresponds to TRBD1 (5 bases). V dropped 2 bases and J dropped 1 base, with 9 bases sitting between them. The CDR3 is 15 residues long. From germline, CDR1 is LNHDA and CDR2 SQIVND (reference sequence).

This clone was seen a single time. This sequence joins TRBV29-1 and TRBJ2-1; 9 bases map to TRBD1. Trimming took 8 bases from V and 4 from J; bases not matched to a gene: 6. Germline CDR1 and CDR2: SQVTM and ANQGSEA. The CDR3 runs to 13 residues. The CDR3 region is CSLSGTGYNEQFF. The CDR3 DNA follows: TGCAGCCTCTCCGGGACAGGGTACAATGAGCAGTTCTTC.

This clone has more than one count but fewer than ten. V and J are TRBV27 and TRBJ1-5; 7 nucleotides align to TRBD1. Germline CDR1 is MNHEY and CDR2 is SMNVEV (reference sequence). The CDR3 totals 16 residues. V dropped 5 bases and J dropped 3; count of bases not matched to a gene: 10. CDR3 in DNA: TGTGCCAGCAGTGACACGAACAGGGGTCTCAATCAGCCCCAGCATTTT. Translated, it gives CASSDTNRGLNQPQHF.

The V and J genes are TRBV10-2 and TRBJ1-5; unclear D gene. The length of the CDR3 is 13 residues. The V end was cut by 2 bases, the J end by 7 bases, with 9 bases between. CDR1 and CDR2 from the germline V gene are WSHSY and SAAADI. CDR3 sequence reads: CASSEPEGQPQHF. CDR3 DNA: TGCGCCAGCAGTGAGCCTGAGGGACAGCCCCAGCATTTT.

V is TRBV19 and J is TRBJ1-1; no clear D gene. The CDR3 is 13 residues long. Germline V gives CDR1 LNHDA, CDR2 SQIVND (reference sequence). V lost 7 bases and J lost 0, with 9 bases in between. The CDR3: CASTSTLNTEAFF. In DNA, the CDR3 is TGTGCCAGTACATCCACTTTGAACACTGAAGCTTTCTTT.

The chain has TRBV6-5 and TRBJ1-1; no reliable D call. V lost 6 bases and J 4 bases, leaving 12 bases between the germline ends. Germline V CDR1 and CDR2: MNHEY, SVGAGI. This CDR3 has 13 amino acids. In DNA, the CDR3 is TGTGCCAGCAGCTCGTCTTCGGGCACTGAAGCTTTCTTT. As protein: CASSSSSGTEAFF.

The rearrangement links TRBV29-1 to TRBJ1-1, with D perhaps matching TRBD1 (5 bases). CDR3 length: 13 amino acids. V dropped 4 bases and J dropped 1 base, with 10 bases sitting between them. Germline V gene sequence: CDR1 SQVTM, CDR2 ANQGSEA. DNA for the CDR3: TGCAGCGTTGTAGGGCAGGGGAACACTGAAGCTTTCTTT. Translating gives CSVVGQGNTEAFF.

The V gene is TRBV7-3, the J gene TRBJ1-2; the D is unclear. The germline CDR1 and CDR2 sequences are SGHTA and FQGTGA. The CDR3 covers 14 residues. Trimming removed 5 bases at V and 7 bases at J, with 17 bases between. In nucleotides, the CDR3 is TGTGCCAGCAGCCCCCACCCCAAATTCGGTGGCTACACCTTC. Translation: CASSPHPKFGGYTF.

This chain uses TRBV18 with TRBJ2-7; 8 nucleotides align to TRBD2. Germline lookup yields CDR1 KGHSH and CDR2 LQKENI. Trimming at V came to 1 base and at J to 6 bases, leaving 8 bases not matched to a gene. The CDR3 totals 15 residues. The CDR3 coding sequence is TGTGCCAGCTCACCACGGAGTCAGCGGGGGCTCGAGCAGTACTTC. Residues: CASSPRSQRGLEQYF.

The chain joins TRBV10-2 to TRBJ2-7, with TRBD2 matching 14 bases. Germline CDR1 is WSHSY and CDR2 is SAAADI. The V segment lost 4 bases and the J segment 1 base; nucleotides outside the gene matches: 6. CDR3 length equals 17 residues. The CDR3 sequence is CASSVGLAGGVSYEQYF. The CDR3 bases are TGCGCCAGCAGTGTTGGACTAGCGGGAGGTGTTTCCTACGAGCAGTACTTC.

This clone was recorded once. This rearrangement joins TRBV19 to TRBJ1-1, with TRBD1 as a possible D gene (6 bases). The CDR3 is made up of 15 amino acids. V was shortened by 6 bases and J by 4 bases, with 18 bases between the two germline ends. From germline, CDR1 is LNHDA and CDR2 SQIVND (reference sequence). The CDR3 sequence is CASRLVGRGSTEAFF. The CDR3 nucleotides read TGTGCCAGTAGGCTAGTGGGCAGGGGCTCCACTGAAGCTTTCTTT.

This chain links TRBV11-2 with TRBJ2-3; TRBD2 matches at 15 bases. Germline loops: CDR1 SGHAT, CDR2 FQNNGV. CDR3 size: 18 residues. Trimming at V came to 5 bases and at J to 3 bases, leaving 9 bases not matched to a gene. The CDR3 loop is CASSDGLAGGPRTDTQYF. CDR3 nucleotide sequence: TGTGCCAGCAGCGATGGACTAGCGGGGGGGCCAAGGACAGATACGCAGTATTTT.

V gene TRBV3-1 (or the pseudogene TRBV3-2) combines with J gene TRBJ2-5; D not resolved. The CDR3 covers 15 residues. CDR1 and CDR2 (germline): LGHDT, YNNKEL (reference sequence). V was trimmed by 0 bases and J by 2 bases, leaving 10 bases between them. CDR3 residues: CASSQDVRQQETQYF. CDR3 DNA sequence: TGTGCCAGCAGCCAAGATGTGAGACAACAAGAGACCCAGTACTTC.

The CDR3 DNA sequence: TGTGCTAGTGGTTTGGCCACAGGGCCAAACACCGGGGAGCTGTTTTTT. Amino acids: CASGLATGPNTGELFF. V gene TRBV12-5 combines with J gene TRBJ2-2; tentatively, D is TRBD1 (6 bases). Germline V CDR1 and CDR2: LGHNT, FRNRAP. This CDR3 contains 16 residues. V dropped 1 base and J dropped 2 bases, with 11 bases sitting between them.

The rearrangement links TRBV27 to TRBJ2-1; 8 bases map to TRBD1. Germline values: CDR1 MNHEY, CDR2 SMNVEV (reference sequence). Trimming at V came to 5 bases and at J to 14 bases, leaving 14 bases not matched to a gene. The CDR3 covers 14 residues. The CDR3 reads CASSRTSTGDQEFF. CDR3 sequence (DNA): TGTGCCAGCAGTCGTACCTCGACAGGGGACCAAGAGTTCTTC.